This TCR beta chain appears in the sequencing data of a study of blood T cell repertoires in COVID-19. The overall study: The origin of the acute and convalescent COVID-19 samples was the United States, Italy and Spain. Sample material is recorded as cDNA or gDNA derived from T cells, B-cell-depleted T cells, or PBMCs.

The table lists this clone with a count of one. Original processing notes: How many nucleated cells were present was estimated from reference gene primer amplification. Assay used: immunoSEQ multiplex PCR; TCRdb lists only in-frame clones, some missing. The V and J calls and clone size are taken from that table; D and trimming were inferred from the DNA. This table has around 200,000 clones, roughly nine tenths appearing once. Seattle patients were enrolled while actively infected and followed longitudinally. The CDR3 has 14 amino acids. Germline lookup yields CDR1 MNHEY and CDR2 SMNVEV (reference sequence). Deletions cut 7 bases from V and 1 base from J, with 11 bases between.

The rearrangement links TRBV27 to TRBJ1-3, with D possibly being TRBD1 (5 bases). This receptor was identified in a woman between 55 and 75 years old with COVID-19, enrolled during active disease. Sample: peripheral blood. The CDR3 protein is CASTQGVSGNTIYF. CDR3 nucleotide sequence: TGTGCCAGCACCCAGGGTGTATCTGGAAACACCATATATTTT.